Below are 16 T cell receptor beta chains sequenced from a single sample in a study of PD-1 blockade in classical Hodgkin lymphoma. Only in-frame clones appear in the TCRdb table, and some are missing; sequencing was by immunoSEQ multiplex PCR. Seen here are about 7,100 clones, around 81% observed once, and the top ten hold roughly 8.1%. The time point denotes: newly diagnosed, previously untreated cHL patient sample. Sequenced: peripheral blood mononuclear cells (PBMCs). The source is a human donor with classical Hodgkin lymphoma.

The V gene is TRBV18, the J gene TRBJ2-5; D gene uncertain. The CDR3 sequence is 14 residues long. Trimming removed 2 bases at V and 0 bases at J, with 7 bases between. From germline, CDR1 is KGHSH and CDR2 LQKENI. The CDR3 DNA sequence: TGTGCCAGCTCACCAAGACAAAACCAAGAGACCCAGTACTTC. Translating gives CASSPRQNQETQYF.

This rearrangement joins TRBV28 to TRBJ2-1; TRBD2 matches at 7 bases. The CDR3 loop spans 15 amino acids. The junction had 7 bases not matched to a gene; V was cut back by 3 bases and J by 5 bases. The V gene's germline CDR1 is MDHEN and CDR2 SYDVKM. CDR3 protein: CASSLASGAHNEQFF. The CDR3 DNA is TGTGCCAGCAGTTTGGCTAGCGGAGCCCACAATGAGCAGTTCTTC.

The chain recombines TRBV5-1 with TRBJ2-5; D may be TRBD1 or TRBD2 (5 bases each). The CDR3 spans 15 residues. Looked up from germline, CDR1 is SGHRS and CDR2 is YFSETQ. The V end was cut by 0 bases, the J end by 4 bases, with 13 bases between. The CDR3, as DNA: TGCGCCAGCAGCTTGGATGGCCGTGGGGGAGAGACCCAGTACTTC. Protein sequence: CASSLDGRGGETQYF.

V is TRBV6-1 and J is TRBJ2-7; D is undetermined. CDR3 length: 11 amino acids. V lost 7 bases, J lost 6 bases, and 10 bases lay in between. Germline values: CDR1 MNHNS, CDR2 SASEGT. The CDR3 nucleotides read TGTGCCAGCAACCGGCTGGGCGAGCAGTACTTC. This translates into CASNRLGEQYF.

This chain links TRBV19 with TRBJ2-2; D gene ambiguous. V lost 7 bases to trimming and J lost 2 bases, with 5 bases between them. This CDR3 is 12 amino acids long. CDR1 and CDR2 (germline): LNHDA, SQIVND (reference sequence). The CDR3 region has the DNA TGTGCCAGTACCTTTAACACCGGGGAGCTGTTTTTT. It encodes CASTFNTGELFF.

The chain joins TRBV6-1 to TRBJ2-7; D call uncertain. This CDR3 contains 13 residues. Trimming left V 0 bases short and J 4 bases short, with 7 bases between. Germline-derived CDR1 and CDR2 are MNHNS and SASEGT. The CDR3 DNA follows: TGTGCCAGCAGTGAAGCGCCCCAATACGAGCAGTACTTC. Translated: CASSEAPQYEQYF.

J is TRBJ2-5 and V is TRBV15; TRBD2 matches 7 bases. The germline gives CDR1 LNHNV, CDR2 YYDKDF (reference sequence). Losses at the gene ends were 1 base for V and 3 bases for J; bases not matched to a gene: 5. The CDR3 loop spans 15 amino acids. The CDR3 sequence is CATSRAGSGKETQYF. The CDR3 DNA reads as TGTGCCACCAGCAGAGCTGGGAGCGGGAAAGAGACCCAGTACTTC.

This clone was counted between two and nine times. This sequence joins TRBV2 and TRBJ2-1; 13 bases agree with TRBD2. The CDR3 is 15 amino acids. Trimming took 7 bases from V and 2 from J; bases not matched to a gene: 2. From germline, CDR1 is SNHLY and CDR2 FYNNEI. The CDR3 here is CASNGLAGAYNEQFF. Written as DNA, the CDR3 is TGTGCCAGCAATGGACTAGCGGGAGCCTACAATGAGCAGTTCTTC.

J is TRBJ1-5 and V is TRBV5-1; no definite D call. Germline lookup yields CDR1 SGHRS and CDR2 YFSETQ. The germline V and J ends were trimmed by 0 bases and 7 bases, with 8 bases remaining between them. The CDR3 is 13 residues long. CDR3 loop: CASSLVGEQPQHF. The CDR3 bases are TGCGCCAGCAGCTTGGTCGGTGAACAGCCCCAGCATTTT.

This chain connects TRBV6-1 to TRBJ2-3; 11 nucleotides line up with TRBD2. CDR1 and CDR2 from the germline V gene are MNHNS and SASEGT. Trimming took 6 bases from V and 4 from J; bases not matched to a gene: 6. This CDR3 has 15 amino acids. The CDR3 here is CASRPGLAESDTQYF. DNA for the CDR3: TGTGCCAGCAGACCGGGACTAGCGGAGTCAGATACGCAGTATTTT.

This clone came up a few times. The chain recombines TRBV7-2 with TRBJ1-1; D call uncertain. From germline, CDR1 is SGHTA and CDR2 FQGNSA. The CDR3 has 14 residues. Deletions cut 5 bases from V and 1 base from J, with 11 bases between. CDR3 protein: CASSPRRGNTEAFF. CDR3 DNA sequence: TGTGCCAGCAGCCCGAGGCGGGGGAACACTGAAGCTTTCTTT.

This rearrangement joins TRBV5-1 to TRBJ2-3; 10 bases are a match to TRBD2. This CDR3 has 15 amino acids. Germline V gene data show CDR1 as SGHRS and CDR2 as YFSETQ. Trimming at V came to 2 bases and at J to 4 bases, leaving 4 bases not matched to a gene. CDR3 sequence (DNA): TGCGCCAGCAGCTTAGCGGGAGGGCAGGCAGATACGCAGTATTTT. This encodes CASSLAGGQADTQYF.

This rearrangement joins TRBV5-1 to TRBJ1-3; D unclear. Trimming left V 3 bases short and J 3 bases short, with 10 bases between. Germline V CDR1 and CDR2: SGHRS, YFSETQ. This CDR3 has 14 amino acids. CDR3 nucleotides: TGCGCCAGCAGCTCGGCGGGAATTGGAAACACCATATATTTT. It specifies CASSSAGIGNTIYF.

This clone was seen a single time. The rearrangement links TRBV28 to TRBJ2-1; 7 bases line up with TRBD1. With V trimmed by 4 bases and J by 8 bases, 5 bases remained unmatched. Germline CDR1 MDHEN, CDR2 SYDVKM. The CDR3 spans 13 residues. The DNA for the CDR3 is TGTGCCAGCAGTTACAGGGGTGGGGATGAGCAGTTCTTC. Translating it yields CASSYRGGDEQFF.

V and J are TRBV7-8 and TRBJ2-1, with 8 bases aligning to TRBD2. The germline CDR1 and CDR2 sequences are SGHVS and FQNEAQ. Trimming at V came to 4 bases and at J to 8 bases, leaving 10 bases not matched to a gene. The CDR3 loop spans 15 amino acids. The CDR3 region has the DNA TGTGCCAGCAGCTCCCGCCGACTAGCGAACTATGAGCAGTTCTTC. Translated, it gives CASSSRRLANYEQFF. The whole variable domain, filled in from reference TRBV7-8 and TRBJ2-1, reads GAGVSQSPRYKVAKRGQDVALRCDPISGHVSLFWYQQALGQGPEFLTYFQNEAQLDKSGLPSDRFFAERPEGSVSTLKIQRTQQEDSAVYLCASSSRRLANYEQFFGPGTRLTVL.

The chain couples TRBV19 to TRBJ1-5; TRBD1 is a possible D gene (6 bases). The V and J ends lost 8 bases and 4 bases respectively, with 15 bases between them. The germline V gene has CDR1 LNHDA and CDR2 SQIVND (reference sequence). The CDR3 totals 14 residues. This CDR3 reads CASQYQGKNQPQHF. DNA for the CDR3: TGTGCCAGTCAGTACCAGGGGAAGAATCAGCCCCAGCATTTT.